The 29 T cell receptor beta chains reported below all come from one sample, sequenced in a study of blood T cell repertoires in COVID-19. Measured with immunoSEQ multiplex PCR; TCRdb has only the in-frame clones, and not every one. This table has about 46,000 clones, around 88% appearing once. The sample was peripheral blood. The source of these receptors is a woman of 80 years or more with acute or convalescent COVID-19.

V usage is TRBV3-1 (or the pseudogene TRBV3-2) and J usage is TRBJ1-1, with a weak D call TRBD1 (6 bases). Germline V lookup: CDR1 LGHDT, CDR2 YNNKEL (reference sequence). The V gene lost 4 bases and the J gene lost 11 bases, with 17 bases spanning the gap. The CDR3 has 13 residues. The CDR3 region is CASSLGLQGFAFF. In DNA, the CDR3 is TGTGCCAGCAGCCTCGGCCTACAGGGTTTTGCTTTCTTT.

The chain carries TRBV25-1 and TRBJ1-2; 10 bases are a match to TRBD1. The CDR3 covers 14 residues. Looked up from germline, CDR1 is MGHDK and CDR2 is SYGVNS. After removal of 8 bases from V and 6 bases from J, the junction contained 9 bases not matched to a gene. DNA of the CDR3: TGTGCCAGCTCGGGACAGGGGAAATTTCATGGCTACACCTTC. Translation gives CASSGQGKFHGYTF.

This clone was picked up a small number of times. The V and J genes are TRBV9 and TRBJ1-1; D ambiguous. Germline CDR1 and CDR2: SGDLS and YYNGEE. Between the trimmed V and J ends, which lost 1 base and 2 bases, there was a span of 9 bases. The CDR3 contains 14 residues. The CDR3 DNA sequence: TGTGCCAGCAGCGTACAGGCGGGCAACACTGAAGCTTTCTTT. This gives the protein CASSVQAGNTEAFF.

The chain employs TRBV6-2 or TRBV6-3 and TRBJ1-4; 8 bases align to TRBD1. The germline V gene has CDR1 MNHEY and CDR2 SVGEGT. The CDR3 is 13 residues long. The V gene end was trimmed by 6 bases and the J gene end by 7 bases; junction bases not matched to a gene: 4. In DNA form, the CDR3 reads TGTGCCAGCAGCAGGGGGCAGGTTGAAAAACTGTTTTTT. Protein sequence: CASSRGQVEKLFF.

This chain joins TRBV4-2 and TRBJ2-5, with 12 bases fitting TRBD2. Germline values: CDR1 LGHNA, CDR2 YNFKEQ. The V and J ends lost 0 bases and 7 bases, in that order; junction bases with no gene match: 12. This CDR3 comprises 18 residues. The CDR3 bases are TGTGCCAGCAGCCAAGATTCCAATCCTAGCGGGGGGGCGGGGACCCAGTACTTC. It yields the protein CASSQDSNPSGGAGTQYF.

The rearrangement joins TRBV20-1 to TRBJ1-1, with a tentative D call TRBD1 (6 bases). The CDR3 length is 12 residues. Deletions cut 3 bases from V and 4 bases from J, with 9 bases between. Germline assignment: CDR1 DFQATT and CDR2 SNEGSKA (reference sequence). The DNA for the CDR3 is TGCAGTGCTAGTAAAGGGGGCACTGAAGCTTTCTTT. This translates into CSASKGGTEAFF.

For this clone: Other DNA sequences in the sample encode the same CDR3. The chain employs TRBV27 and TRBJ1-4, with D hard to call. Trimming took 3 bases from V and 7 from J, leaving 9 bases between them. CDR1 MNHEY and CDR2 SMNVEV come from the germline V gene (reference sequence). The CDR3 contains 13 residues. The CDR3 nucleotides read TGTGCCAGCAGTTTTTCGGGGTTTGAAAAACTGTTTTTT. Translation: CASSFSGFEKLFF.

This clone was seen once. J is TRBJ2-1 and V is TRBV3-1 (or the pseudogene TRBV3-2), with 8 bases identical to TRBD2. The CDR3 length is 16 residues. With 4 bases clipped from V and 5 bases from J, the junction kept 10 bases outside the gene matches. CDR1 LGHDT and CDR2 YNNKEL come from the germline V gene (reference sequence). CDR3 nucleotide sequence: TGTGCCAGCAGCCCGTCGGGTGCGGGGGGAAACAATGAGCAGTTCTTC. It translates to CASSPSGAGGNNEQFF.

This sequence joins TRBV5-6 and TRBJ2-5; TRBD1 matches 9 bases. From germline, CDR1 is SGHDT and CDR2 YYEEEE. V shed 7 bases and J 5 bases; nucleotides not matched to a gene: 12. CDR3 length: 15 residues. The CDR3 is CASGRGDRVWETQYF. In DNA form, the CDR3 reads TGTGCCAGCGGCCGGGGGGACAGGGTATGGGAGACCCAGTACTTC.

The chain has TRBV3-1 (or the pseudogene TRBV3-2) and TRBJ1-2; the match to TRBD1 covers 7 bases. Unmatched junction bases numbered 7, after V lost 4 bases and J lost 2 bases. The germline gives CDR1 LGHDT, CDR2 YNNKEL (reference sequence). This CDR3 contains 15 residues. CDR3 coding DNA: TGTGCCAGCAGCCCTCGACAGGGAACCAACTATGGCTACACCTTC. This gives the protein CASSPRQGTNYGYTF.

This clone was counted only a few times. The chain links TRBV5-1 to TRBJ2-7; 8 bases match TRBD1. Looked up from germline, CDR1 is SGHRS and CDR2 is YFSETQ. V shed 4 bases, J shed 3 bases, and the junction held 9 bases outside the gene matches. The CDR3 spans 15 residues. This CDR3 is CASSLETGAFYEQYF. In DNA, the CDR3 is TGCGCCAGCAGCCTGGAGACAGGGGCCTTCTACGAGCAGTACTTC. The full variable domain, completed using reference TRBV5-1 and TRBJ2-7, is KAGVTQTPRYLIKTRGQQVTLSCSPISGHRSVSWYQQTPGQGLQFLFEYFSETQRNKGNFPGRFSGRQFSNSRSEMNVSTLELGDSALYLCASSLETGAFYEQYFGPGTRLTVT.

This chain connects TRBV19 to TRBJ2-1; D ambiguous. Germline CDR1 reads LNHDA; CDR2 reads SQIVND (reference sequence). The CDR3 spans 15 residues. The V gene lost 1 base and the J gene lost 7 bases, with 14 bases spanning the gap. The CDR3 coding sequence is TGTGCCAGTAGTATAGGCGCCACGCGGAATAATGAGCAGTTCTTC. This gives the protein CASSIGATRNNEQFF.

CDR3 DNA sequence: TGTGCCAGCAGCCAGCGGGACGGGGGGACTGAAGCTTTCTTT. Its translation: CASSQRDGGTEAFF. The rearrangement links TRBV3-1 (or the pseudogene TRBV3-2) to TRBJ1-1, with a possible D match to TRBD1 (5 bases). V was pared by 3 bases and J by 5 bases, with 13 bases between. Germline CDR1 is LGHDT and CDR2 is YNNKEL (reference sequence). The CDR3 loop spans 14 amino acids.

The chain uses TRBV21-1 and TRBJ1-5; TRBD1 is the table's D call and was not checked against the DNA. TRBV21-1 is shown as a pseudogene. CDR3 length equals 16 residues. CDR3 region: CASSGGQGNSNQPQHF. The CDR3 nucleotides read TGTGCCAGCAGCGGAGGACAGGGGAATAGCAATCAGCCCCAGCATTTT.

The chain combines TRBV13 with TRBJ1-2, with D unclear. There are 15 residues in the CDR3. Deletions cut 6 bases from V and 0 bases from J, with 14 bases between. Per the germline V gene, CDR1 is PRHDT and CDR2 is FYEKMQ (reference sequence). CDR3 region: CASRLAPGTNYGYTF. The CDR3 DNA follows: TGTGCCAGCAGGCTAGCCCCCGGGACTAACTATGGCTACACCTTC. Supplemented by reference TRBV13 and TRBJ1-2, the full variable domain reads AAGVIQSPRHLIKEKRETATLKCYPIPRHDTVYWYQQGPGQDPQFLISFYEKMQSDKGSIPDRFSAQQFSDYHSELNMSSLELGDSALYFCASRLAPGTNYGYTFGSGTRLTVV.

This chain joins TRBV11-2 and TRBJ1-6; the D is unclear. Deletions cut 7 bases from V and 10 bases from J, with 17 bases between. CDR3 length: 14 residues. The germline gives CDR1 SGHAT, CDR2 FQNNGV. CDR3 sequence reads: CASTPREGRSPLHF. DNA for the CDR3: TGTGCCAGCACCCCGCGGGAGGGTAGATCACCCCTCCACTTT.

The chain recombines TRBV18 with TRBJ2-2; D perhaps matches TRBD1 (6 bases). The V and J ends lost 2 bases and 8 bases respectively, with 12 bases between them. Per the germline V gene, CDR1 is KGHSH and CDR2 is LQKENI. The CDR3 is 14 residues long. Here the CDR3 reads CASSPSAGAGELFF. DNA of the CDR3: TGTGCCAGCTCACCATCGGCAGGGGCTGGGGAGCTGTTTTTT.

The J gene is TRBJ2-5, the V gene TRBV29-1; 7 positions match TRBD2. V was clipped by 6 bases and J by 4 bases; unmatched bases: 11. The CDR3 consists of 14 residues. Per germline, CDR1 SQVTM and CDR2 ANQGSEA. In DNA form, the CDR3 reads TGCAGCGTCTCCCCCCGCGGGGGACCAGAGACCCAGTACTTC. It yields the protein CSVSPRGGPETQYF.

Worth noting for this clone: The germline gene is not matched at one end of the junction; a read error may be the cause. The chain uses TRBV29-1 and TRBJ2-2; D remains ambiguous. Germline V gene lookup returns CDR1 SQVTM and CDR2 ANQGSEA. This CDR3 is built from 14 residues. The CDR3 DNA reads as TGCAGCGTCGAAGACGATAGAGACACCGGGGAGCTGTTTTTT. It encodes CSVEDDRDTGELFF.

V usage is TRBV27 and J usage is TRBJ1-6; 11 nucleotides align to TRBD1. Germline CDR1 and CDR2: MNHEY and SMNVEV (reference sequence). The CDR3 spans 17 residues. V trimming: 5 bases; J trimming: 5 bases; junction bases outside the gene matches: 8. CDR3 sequence reads: CASSGQGATLDNSPLHF. CDR3 coding DNA: TGTGCCAGCAGTGGACAGGGGGCGACTCTGGATAATTCACCCCTCCACTTT.

The gene calls are TRBV7-9 and TRBJ2-5; D is undetermined. With 4 bases removed from V and 14 bases from J, the gap between germline ends came to 14 bases. The germline gives CDR1 SEHNR, CDR2 FQNEAQ (reference sequence). This CDR3 comprises 11 residues. The CDR3 protein is CASSSIYAGYF. The DNA for the CDR3 is TGTGCCAGCAGCTCTATCTACGCCGGTTACTTC.

This rearrangement joins TRBV7-2 to TRBJ1-2; D uncertain. Looked up from germline, CDR1 is SGHTA and CDR2 is FQGNSA. The V end was cut by 2 bases, the J end by 4 bases, with 14 bases between. The CDR3 is made up of 15 amino acids. CDR3 bases: TGTGCCAGCAGCTTATTCCCCGGGTCTCGCTATGGCTACACCTTC. Protein product: CASSLFPGSRYGYTF.

The J gene is TRBJ1-4, the V gene TRBV15; D is uncertain. Germline assignment: CDR1 LNHNV and CDR2 YYDKDF (reference sequence). The CDR3 extends over 21 amino acids. V lost 0 bases and J lost 3, with 26 bases in between. In nucleotides, the CDR3 is TGTGCCACCAGCAGAGACCTTAGGAGAACGGTCAGCAAAGCCTCTAATGAAAAACTGTTTTTT. It yields the protein CATSRDLRRTVSKASNEKLFF. Looking up the rest from reference TRBV15 and TRBJ1-4 gives the full variable domain: DAMVIQNPRYQVTQFGKPVTLSCSQTLNHNVMYWYQQKSSQAPKLLFHYYDKDFNNEADTPDNFQSRRPNTSFCFLDIRSPGLGDTAMYLCATSRDLRRTVSKASNEKLFFGSGTQLSVL.

The chain has TRBV28 and TRBJ1-2; 12 nucleotides line up with TRBD1. J gave up 4 bases and V 3 bases, and 3 bases lay outside the gene matches. Germline CDR1 and CDR2: MDHEN and SYDVKM. The CDR3 runs 15 residues. The CDR3 is CASSFAGQGAYGYTF. CDR3 DNA: TGTGCCAGCAGTTTCGCGGGACAGGGGGCCTATGGCTACACCTTC.

This clone was detected only once. The chain has TRBV19 and TRBJ2-4; TRBD1 matches 8 bases. Germline V lookup: CDR1 LNHDA, CDR2 SQIVND (reference sequence). CDR3 length: 15 amino acids. The J segment lost 0 bases and the V segment lost 6 bases, leaving 4 bases of the junction unmatched. CDR3 nucleotide sequence: TGTGCCAGTAGCGCGACAGGGGTAGCCAAAAACATTCAGTACTTC. Its protein product is CASSATGVAKNIQYF.

The V gene is TRBV2, the J gene TRBJ1-3; 7 bases line up with TRBD1. The V gene end was trimmed by 9 bases and the J gene end by 0 bases; junction bases not matched to a gene: 8. Germline CDR1 SNHLY, CDR2 FYNNEI. The CDR3 sequence is 15 residues long. This chain's CDR3 is CARLPGTDSGNTIYF. As DNA, the CDR3 is TGTGCCAGACTCCCGGGGACAGACTCTGGAAACACCATATATTTT.

This chain uses TRBV3-1 (or the pseudogene TRBV3-2) with TRBJ1-5; maybe TRBD1 (6 bases). The CDR3 runs 13 residues. V dropped 0 bases and J dropped 9 bases, with 9 bases sitting between them. Germline CDR1 reads LGHDT; CDR2 reads YNNKEL (reference sequence). The CDR3 reads CASSQEVGGPQHF. CDR3 sequence (DNA): TGTGCCAGCAGCCAAGAAGTAGGGGGGCCCCAGCATTTT.

About this clone: At the DNA level, this CDR3 is encoded by other sequences in the same sample as well. This chain links TRBV3-1 (or the pseudogene TRBV3-2) with TRBJ2-7, with D perhaps TRBD2 (5 bases). CDR3 length: 13 amino acids. V gave up 1 base and J gave up 3 bases, with 7 bases separating them. Germline V CDR1 and CDR2: LGHDT, YNNKEL (reference sequence). The CDR3 bases are TGTGCCAGCAGCCAAGCCGGGAACTACGAGCAGTACTTC. Translating it yields CASSQAGNYEQYF.

The J gene is TRBJ2-3, the V gene TRBV6-4, with D possibly being TRBD2 (5 bases). V gave up 2 bases and J gave up 0 bases, with 6 bases separating them. This CDR3 is built from 14 residues. The germline gives CDR1 MRHNA, CDR2 SNTAGT. The CDR3 is CASSDRGSTDTQYF. The CDR3 bases are TGTGCCAGCAGTGACCGGGGTAGCACAGATACGCAGTATTTT.